The 11 T cell receptor beta chains below all came from one sample that was sequenced in a study of blood T cell repertoires in COVID-19 (TCRdb year 2020). Receptor amplification or capture employed the immunoSEQ multiplex PCR assay. Here the immuneACCESS table is served through TCRdb, limited to in-frame sequences with V and J called. Missing clones are a known gap in these copies; in checked studies unresolved V genes cover under half, and the rest lacks a known reason. The sample data list 300,000 to 350,000 clones, and roughly 87% of these were observed just once. Approximately 1% of the sample belongs to the ten largest clones. The sample was PBMCs or T cells enriched from blood (not recorded which). The receptors shown here come from a woman in her twenties or thirties who had recovered from COVID-19.

CDR3 region: CASIMGSNSPLHF. Written as DNA, the CDR3 is TGTGCCAGCATTATGGGCAGCAATTCACCCCTCCACTTT. The V gene is TRBV12-3 or TRBV12-4, the J gene TRBJ1-6; D ambiguous. Trimming left V 7 bases short and J 7 bases short, with 11 bases between. The CDR3 has 13 residues.

The chain recombines TRBV6-6 with TRBJ2-7; D is unclear. The V gene lost 7 bases and the J gene lost 0 bases, with 13 bases spanning the gap. Germline V gene sequence: CDR1 MNHNY, CDR2 SVGAGI (reference sequence). The CDR3 covers 14 residues. This CDR3 reads CASKTTKTSYEQYF. CDR3 in DNA: TGTGCCAGCAAGACGACAAAAACCTCCTACGAGCAGTACTTC.

This chain joins TRBV18 and TRBJ1-6; D may be TRBD1 (5 bases). Germline assignment: CDR1 KGHSH and CDR2 LQKENI. This CDR3 has 14 residues. Trimming removed 2 bases at V and 10 bases at J, with 12 bases between. The CDR3 loop is CASSPEAGNSPLHF. CDR3 DNA: TGTGCCAGCTCACCAGAAGCAGGGAACTCACCCCTCCACTTT.

The chain has TRBV23-1 and TRBJ1-1; D is uncertain. TRBV23-1 is placed among ORFs of uncertain function. CDR3 length: 8 amino acids. V lost 7 bases, J lost 9 bases, and 3 bases lay in between. CDR3 region: CASIKAFF. CDR3 nucleotides: TGCGCCAGCATAAAAGCTTTCTTT.

The CDR3 here is CASSQEERFSGYTF. The DNA for the CDR3 is TGTGCCAGCAGCCAAGAAGAGCGGTTTTCTGGCTACACCTTC. The chain employs TRBV3-1 (or the pseudogene TRBV3-2) and TRBJ1-2; the D is unclear. The V gene's germline CDR1 is LGHDT and CDR2 YNNKEL (reference sequence). The CDR3 covers 14 residues. The germline V and J ends were trimmed by 0 bases and 7 bases, with 12 bases remaining between them.

In this sample, this clone turned up once. This rearrangement joins TRBV28 to TRBJ1-4; no clear D gene. Germline V gene lookup returns CDR1 MDHEN and CDR2 SYDVKM. This CDR3 contains 15 residues. V was pared by 10 bases and J by 0 bases, with 15 bases between. The CDR3, as DNA: TGTGCCACCTGGCCCCATTACGCAACTAATGAAAAACTGTTTTTT. Encoded protein: CATWPHYATNEKLFF. Full variable domain (remainder filled in from reference TRBV28 and TRBJ1-4): DVKVTQSSRYLVKRTGEKVFLECVQDMDHENMFWYRQDPGLGLRLIYFSYDVKMKEKGDIPEGYSVSREKKERFSLILESASTNQTSMYLCATWPHYATNEKLFFGSGTQLSVL.

This clone was picked up many times. The V call is TRBV4-1, the J call TRBJ1-1, with D tentatively TRBD1 (6 bases). The CDR3 consists of 20 residues. The V end was cut by 1 base, the J end by 3 bases, with 27 bases between. From germline, CDR1 is MGHRA and CDR2 YSYEKL. The CDR3 loop reads CASSQVIPRASKGGHTEAFF. The DNA for the CDR3 is TGCGCCAGCAGCCAAGTCATCCCCCGGGCTTCAAAGGGGGGGCACACTGAAGCTTTCTTT.

The J gene is TRBJ2-5, the V gene TRBV19; 10 bases are shared with TRBD2. The J segment lost 0 bases and the V segment lost 3 bases, leaving 10 bases of the junction unmatched. CDR1 and CDR2 (germline): LNHDA, SQIVND (reference sequence). The CDR3 loop spans 18 amino acids. This CDR3 is CASSIGLAGASYQETQYF. In DNA form, the CDR3 reads TGTGCCAGTAGTATCGGGCTAGCGGGGGCCTCGTACCAAGAGACCCAGTACTTC.

CDR3 amino acids: CASSRGQGYGYTF. The CDR3 nucleotides are TGTGCCAGCAGCCGGGGACAGGGCTATGGCTACACCTTC. This chain joins TRBV11-2 and TRBJ1-2; 9 nucleotides line up with TRBD1. The CDR3 loop spans 13 amino acids. V dropped 5 bases and J dropped 4; count of bases not matched to a gene: 2. CDR1 is SGHAT and CDR2 is FQNNGV in the germline V gene.

The V and J genes are TRBV5-1 and TRBJ1-2; TRBD1 is a possible D gene (6 bases). Trimming pared 1 base from V and 0 bases from J, leaving 10 bases between. From germline, CDR1 is SGHRS and CDR2 YFSETQ. CDR3 length equals 15 residues. The CDR3: CASSLRDITNYGYTF. The CDR3 DNA follows: TGCGCCAGCAGCTTGCGGGACATAACTAACTATGGCTACACCTTC.

This chain connects TRBV15 to TRBJ2-7; the D gene is possibly TRBD2 (5 bases). V lost 0 bases and J 12 bases, leaving 15 bases between the germline ends. The CDR3 has 13 residues. Germline V lookup: CDR1 LNHNV, CDR2 YYDKDF (reference sequence). The CDR3 spells CATSRDPGLGWYF. The CDR3 coding sequence is TGTGCCACCAGCAGAGATCCGGGGTTGGGTTGGTACTTC.